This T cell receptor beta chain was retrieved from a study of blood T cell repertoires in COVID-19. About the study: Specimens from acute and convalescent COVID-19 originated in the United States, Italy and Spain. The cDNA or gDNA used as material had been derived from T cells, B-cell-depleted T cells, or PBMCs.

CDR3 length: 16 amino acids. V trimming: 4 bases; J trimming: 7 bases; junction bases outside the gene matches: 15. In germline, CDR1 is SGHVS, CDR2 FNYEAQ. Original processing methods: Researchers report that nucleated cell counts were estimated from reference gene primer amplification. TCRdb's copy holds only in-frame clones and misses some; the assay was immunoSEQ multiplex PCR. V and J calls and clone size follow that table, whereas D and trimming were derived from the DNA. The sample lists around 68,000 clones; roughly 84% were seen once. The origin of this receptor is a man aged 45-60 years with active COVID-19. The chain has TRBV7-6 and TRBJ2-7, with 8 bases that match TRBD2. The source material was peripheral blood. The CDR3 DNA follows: TGTGCCAGCAGCTCACCCTTTGACGGGAGGGCGGGTGAGCAGTACTTC. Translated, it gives CASSSPFDGRAGEQYF.